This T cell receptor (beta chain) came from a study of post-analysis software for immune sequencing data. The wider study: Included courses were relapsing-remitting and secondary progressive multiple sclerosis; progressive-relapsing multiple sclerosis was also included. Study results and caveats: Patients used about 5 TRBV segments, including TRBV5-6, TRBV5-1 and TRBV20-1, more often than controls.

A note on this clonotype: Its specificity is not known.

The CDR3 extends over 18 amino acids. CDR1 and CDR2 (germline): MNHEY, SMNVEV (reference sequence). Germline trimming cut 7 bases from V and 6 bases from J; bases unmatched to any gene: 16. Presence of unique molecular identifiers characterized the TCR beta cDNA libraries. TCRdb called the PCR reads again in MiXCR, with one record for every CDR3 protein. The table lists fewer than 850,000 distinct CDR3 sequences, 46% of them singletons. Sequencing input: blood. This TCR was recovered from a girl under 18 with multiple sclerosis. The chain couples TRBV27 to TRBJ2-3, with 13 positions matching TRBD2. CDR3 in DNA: TGTGCCAGCACCCTACGTGGGACTAGCGGGGCCTTTTTTGATACGCAGTATTTT. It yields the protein CASTLRGTSGAFFDTQYF.